Listed below are T cell receptor beta chains from one sample, sequenced in a study of blood T cells in healthy people across ages. TCRdb fed the 5' RACE reads into MiXCR, producing one record per CDR3 protein. The top ten clones hold around 23% of a sample with fewer than 2 million distinct CDR3 sequences, 39% of them seen once. Sequencing was done on a sample of blood. These receptors were taken from a human donor in good health. Both conserved end residues are part of each CDR3. Fields, in order: J gene, clone size, D gene, V gene, CDR3 protein, CDR3 DNA. A D gene is named only where the DNA matches it firmly. Only some rows state a clone size, as once, few, many or a class for expanded clones.

>TRBJ1-2|once|TRBD1|TRBV4-3
CANSQDLSRGRGYTF
TGCGCCAACAGCCAAGATCTGTCCAGGGGGCGAGGCTACACCTTC
>TRBJ2-4|-|-|TRBV5-6
CASSFFSGPLQYF
TGTGCCAGCAGCTTTTTTTCCGGGCCCCTTCAGTACTTC
>TRBJ2-4|-|-|TRBV12-3/TRBV12-4
CASSYGTGQNIQYF
TGTGCCAGCAGTTACGGGACGGGACAAAACATTCAGTACTTC
>TRBJ1-2|-|-|TRBV20-1
CSAMARAANYGYTF
TGCAGTGCTATGGCCCGGGCGGCGAACTATGGCTACACCTTC
>TRBJ2-5|-|TRBD2|TRBV12-3/TRBV12-4
CASSWTSGGNQETQYF
TGTGCCAGCAGTTGGACTAGCGGGGGGAACCAAGAGACCCAGTACTTC
>TRBJ1-2|few|TRBD1|TRBV4-2
CASSLINPGQEGGYTF
TGTGCCAGCAGTTTAATTAACCCGGGACAGGAGGGTGGCTACACCTTC
>TRBJ2-7|once|TRBD2|TRBV7-2
CASSVSGGLGYEQYF
TGTGCCAGCAGCGTTAGCGGGGGTCTTGGGTACGAGCAGTACTTC
>TRBJ1-4|few|-|TRBV3-1
CASGPNGGEKLFF
TGTGCCAGCGGTCCGAATGGCGGGGAAAAACTGTTTTTT
>TRBJ1-2|few|-|TRBV9
CASRHPGGVDGYTF
TGTGCCAGCCGACATCCGGGGGGAGTCGATGGCTACACCTTC
>TRBJ1-2|-|TRBD1|TRBV4-1
CASSQETWARGLGYTF
TGCGCCAGCAGCCAAGAAACCTGGGCCAGGGGGCTTGGCTACACCTTC
>TRBJ2-1|-|-|TRBV4-2
CASSQDWNSYNEQFF
TGTGCCAGCAGCCAAGATTGGAACTCCTACAATGAGCAGTTCTTC
>TRBJ1-1|-|-|TRBV6-2/TRBV6-3
CASSKLGTMNTEAFF
TGTGCCAGCAGTAAACTTGGGACGATGAACACTGAAGCTTTCTTT
>TRBJ1-2|-|-|TRBV4-3
CASSQDKLSGFNYGYTF
TGCGCCAGCAGCCAAGATAAATTATCGGGCTTTAACTATGGCTACACCTTC
>TRBJ2-7|-|TRBD1|TRBV6-2/TRBV6-3
CASSITGVDYEQYF
TGTGCCAGCAGTATAACAGGGGTAGACTACGAGCAGTACTTC
>TRBJ2-1|few|TRBD2|TRBV9
CASSAGTSGGLSSYNEQFF
TGTGCCAGCAGCGCCGGGACTAGCGGGGGCCTTAGCTCCTACAATGAGCAGTTCTTC
>TRBJ1-5|-|-|TRBV5-1
CASSLVLGQPQHF
TGCGCCAGCAGCCTTGTCCTTGGTCAGCCCCAGCATTTT
>TRBJ2-1|few|-|TRBV20-1
CSASRWSYNEQFF
TGCAGTGCTAGCCGGTGGTCCTACAATGAGCAGTTCTTC
>TRBJ2-3|-|-|TRBV6-5
CASSPVRPPELDTQYF
TGTGCCAGCAGCCCCGTTCGGCCCCCGGAGTTAGATACGCAGTATTTT
>TRBJ1-6|few|-|TRBV20-1
CSASGKYNSPLHF
TGCAGTGCTAGTGGGAAATATAATTCACCCCTCCACTTT
>TRBJ1-2|-|-|TRBV11-2
CASSRRQSYGYTF
TGTGCCAGCAGCCGCCGGCAGTCCTATGGCTACACCTTC
>TRBJ1-2|-|-|TRBV7-9
CASSYDLGPYGYTF
TGTGCCAGCAGCTACGACTTGGGTCCCTATGGCTACACCTTC
>TRBJ1-2|-|TRBD1|TRBV20-1
CSGTGQPTTYGYTF
TGCAGTGGAACGGGACAGCCTACCACCTATGGCTACACCTTC
>TRBJ2-1|few|TRBD2|TRBV3-1
CASSPRASGYNEQFF
TGTGCCAGCAGCCCTAGGGCTAGCGGCTACAATGAGCAGTTCTTC
>TRBJ2-7|-|TRBD1|TRBV6-5
CASSWDSSTYEQYF
TGTGCCAGCAGTTGGGACAGTTCAACCTACGAGCAGTACTTC
>TRBJ2-5|-|TRBD1|TRBV7-9
CASSLAAGNQGEQYF
TGTGCCAGCAGCTTAGCGGCAGGCAACCAGGGGGAGCAGTACTTC
>TRBJ1-2|few|-|TRBV5-4
CASSIDSRRYGYTF
TGTGCCAGCAGCATCGATAGCCGACGGTATGGCTACACCTTC
>TRBJ2-3|-|-|TRBV20-1
CSARERGSDTQYF
TGCAGTGCTCGGGAACGGGGATCTGATACGCAGTATTTT
>TRBJ1-2|many|TRBD1|TRBV7-2
CASSPDREYGYTF
TGTGCCAGCAGCCCGGACAGGGAATATGGCTACACCTTC
>TRBJ2-2|few|TRBD2|TRBV7-2
CASSLSAGVNTGELFF
TGTGCCAGCAGCTTATCTGCGGGGGTAAACACCGGGGAGCTGTTTTTT
>TRBJ1-2|few|-|TRBV7-9
CASSLLGQDYGYTF
TGTGCCAGCAGCTTACTCGGGCAGGACTATGGCTACACCTTC
>TRBJ2-6|few|-|TRBV11-1
CASSPPPSGSVLTF
TGTGCCAGCAGCCCACCCCCTTCGGGGAGCGTCCTGACTTTC
>TRBJ2-5|few|-|TRBV27
CASSSEAISKTQYF
TGTGCCAGCAGTTCCGAGGCTATTAGTAAGACCCAGTACTTC
>TRBJ2-7|-|-|TRBV5-7
CASSPPDKGPSYEQYF
TGTGCCAGCAGCCCCCCCGATAAGGGGCCTTCCTACGAGCAGTACTTC
>TRBJ2-2|-|-|TRBV29-1
CSVGSPNTGELFF
TGCAGCGTTGGTTCTCCGAACACCGGGGAGCTGTTTTTT
>TRBJ2-3|-|TRBD1|TRBV7-2
CASSPQGTYLTDTQYF
TGTGCCAGCAGTCCACAGGGGACGTACCTCACAGATACGCAGTATTTT
>TRBJ1-2|-|TRBD1|TRBV27
CASTKPTGDGYGYTF
TGTGCCAGCACCAAGCCGACAGGGGACGGCTATGGCTACACCTTC
>TRBJ2-2|-|-|TRBV29-1
CSVAFRLANTGELFF
TGCAGCGTTGCTTTTAGACTAGCGAACACCGGGGAGCTGTTTTTT
>TRBJ2-1|-|-|TRBV12-3/TRBV12-4
CASSLDMDGYNEQFF
TGTGCCAGCAGTTTAGATATGGACGGATACAATGAGCAGTTCTTC
>TRBJ1-2|-|-|TRBV20-1
CSARDYGQTNYGYTF
TGCAGTGCTAGAGATTACGGACAGACTAACTATGGCTACACCTTC
>TRBJ2-1|-|TRBD2|TRBV4-1
CASSQGEASGGEQFF
TGCGCCAGCAGCCAAGGAGAGGCTAGCGGGGGAGAGCAGTTCTTC
>TRBJ2-2|-|-|TRBV21-1
CASSQRQLAGEVHTGELFF
TGTGCCAGCAGCCAACGTCAGCTAGCGGGGGAAGTGCACACCGGGGAGCTGTTTTTT
>TRBJ2-3|-|-|TRBV5-1
CASSPWDSITDTQYF
TGCGCCAGCAGCCCATGGGACTCGATCACAGATACGCAGTATTTT
>TRBJ2-7|-|TRBD2|TRBV7-2
CAGSSSGDSYNEQYF
TGTGCCGGCAGTTCCAGCGGGGACTCCTACAATGAGCAGTACTTC
>TRBJ2-7|few|TRBD1|TRBV15
CATKMGQGTYEQYF
TGTGCCACCAAAATGGGACAGGGTACGTACGAGCAGTACTTC
>TRBJ2-5|-|-|TRBV21-1
CASALLNPGGQSSETQYF
TGTGCCAGCGCCCTCCTCAACCCAGGGGGACAGTCATCGGAGACCCAGTACTTC
>TRBJ2-5|-|TRBD2|TRBV3-1
CAGSRTSGGTQYF
TGTGCCGGCAGCCGGACTAGCGGAGGGACCCAGTACTTC
>TRBJ1-2|-|-|TRBV12-3/TRBV12-4
CASSPSRSNGYTF
TGTGCCAGCAGTCCCTCGAGGAGCAACGGCTACACCTTC
>TRBJ1-2|many|-|TRBV7-9
CASSLEGTGYTF
TGTGCCAGCAGTTTAGAAGGAACCGGCTACACCTTC
>TRBJ2-5|-|TRBD1|TRBV7-2
CASSPNRGRRETQYF
TGTGCCAGCAGCCCCAACAGGGGGCGCCGGGAGACCCAGTACTTC
>TRBJ2-3|few|-|TRBV15
CATSTRTADTQYF
TGTGCCACCAGCACCCGGACAGCAGATACGCAGTATTTT
>TRBJ1-5|-|-|TRBV2
CASSGGSRSQPQHF
TGTGCCAGCAGTGGGGGTTCGCGGAGCCAGCCCCAGCATTTT
>TRBJ2-5|many|TRBD1|TRBV29-1
CSVTGTGILETQYF
TGCAGCGTAACCGGGACAGGGATTCTGGAGACCCAGTACTTC
>TRBJ1-1|-|-|TRBV6-2/TRBV6-3
CASKRGDRETEAFF
TGTGCCAGCAAAAGGGGGGACCGGGAGACTGAAGCTTTCTTT
>TRBJ1-2|few|-|TRBV10-3
CAISEETHYGYTF
TGTGCCATCAGTGAGGAGACTCACTATGGCTACACCTTC
>TRBJ2-1|few|-|TRBV6-2/TRBV6-3
CASSYWVGEHNEQFF
TGTGCCAGCAGTTACTGGGTAGGAGAGCACAATGAGCAGTTCTTC
>TRBJ2-3|few|-|TRBV2
CASRTGLRNTQYF
TGTGCCAGCAGAACAGGGTTGAGGAATACGCAGTATTTT
>TRBJ2-4|few|-|TRBV6-1
CASSPVARDIQYF
TGTGCCAGCAGCCCCGTGGCCAGAGACATTCAGTACTTC
>TRBJ1-6|few|-|TRBV12-3/TRBV12-4
CASSPKGHYNSPLHF
TGTGCCAGCAGTCCTAAGGGACACTATAATTCACCCCTCCACTTT
>TRBJ2-4|-|TRBD1|TRBV12-3/TRBV12-4
CASSPTGGHIQYF
TGTGCCAGCAGTCCGACAGGGGGGCACATTCAGTACTTC
>TRBJ1-1|-|-|TRBV3-1
CASSHRVRPYEAFF
TGTGCCAGCAGTCATAGAGTCCGGCCTTATGAAGCTTTCTTT